This is a list of T cell receptor beta chains from one sample in a study of T cells in localized non-small cell lung cancer. The assay was immunoSEQ multiplex PCR, and TCRdb's table has in-frame clones only and misses some. The sample has approximately 81,000 clones; around nine tenths are singletons. The sequencing used peripheral blood, collected before any cancer treatment. The origin of the receptors is a woman aged 35-70 years with stage I squamous cell lung carcinoma. Each CDR3 is given with its conserved first and last residue. A D gene is named only where the DNA matches it firmly. Only some rows state a clone size, as once, few, many or a class for expanded clones.

CDR3 | DNA | V | size | J | D
CASSYSEFQPQHF | TGTGCCAGCAGTTACTCGGAGTTCCAGCCCCAGCATTTT | TRBV6-5 | . | TRBJ1-5 | .
CASSGGEGGAYNEQFF | TGTGCCAGCAGTGGAGGAGAGGGGGGGGCTTACAATGAGCAGTTCTTC | TRBV6-1 | . | TRBJ2-1 | .
CASSLEAGSTEAFF | TGTGCCAGCAGCTTAGAGGCAGGATCCACTGAAGCTTTCTTT | TRBV7-6 | . | TRBJ1-1 | .
CAISERGSPLHF | TGTGCCATCAGTGAAAGGGGTTCACCCCTCCACTTT | TRBV10-3 | . | TRBJ1-6 | .
CASGTSGIYNEQFF | TGTGCCAGCGGAACTAGCGGGATCTACAATGAGCAGTTCTTC | TRBV5-4 | . | TRBJ2-1 | TRBD2
CASSRQGGNTEAFF | TGCGCCAGCAGCCGTCAGGGGGGGAACACTGAAGCTTTCTTT | TRBV5-1 | . | TRBJ1-1 | TRBD1
CASSVQGDNSPLHF | TGTGCCAGTAGTGTACAGGGAGATAATTCACCCCTCCACTTT | TRBV19 | . | TRBJ1-6 | .
CASSPPARPTEAFF | TGTGCCAGCTCACCACCGGCGCGGCCCACTGAAGCTTTCTTT | TRBV18 | . | TRBJ1-1 | .
CASSLQSSGNTIYF | TGTGCCAGCAGCCTACAGAGCTCTGGAAACACCATATATTTT | TRBV11-2 | few | TRBJ1-3 | .
CASSDKRGATYNEQFF | TGTGCCAGCAGCGACAAGCGGGGGGCTACGTACAATGAGCAGTTCTTC | TRBV5-4 | once | TRBJ2-1 | TRBD2
CASSPTGGGRNQPQHF | TGTGCCAGCTCACCGACAGGGGGCGGGAGAAATCAGCCCCAGCATTTT | TRBV18 | . | TRBJ1-5 | TRBD1
CASSVAGGNVDTQYF | TGTGCCAGCAGCGTAGCAGGGGGCAATGTGGATACGCAGTATTTT | TRBV9 | . | TRBJ2-3 | TRBD1
CASSPPGQAANTEAFF | TGTGCCAGCAGCCCGCCGGGACAGGCAGCGAACACTGAAGCTTTCTTT | TRBV5-4 | . | TRBJ1-1 | TRBD1
CASSVFGGEQFF | TGTGCCAGCAGCGTATTTGGAGGGGAGCAGTTCTTC | TRBV9 | . | TRBJ2-1 | .
CASSFLDSYEQYF | TGTGCCAGCAGTTTCCTCGACAGCTACGAGCAGTACTTC | TRBV27 | few | TRBJ2-7 | .
CATSRGQGNTEAFF | TGTGCCACCAGCAGAGGGCAGGGGAACACTGAAGCTTTCTTT | TRBV15 | . | TRBJ1-1 | .
CASSENPGTGYGYTF | TGTGCCAGCAGTGAGAACCCCGGGACAGGTTATGGCTACACCTTC | TRBV2 | . | TRBJ1-2 | TRBD1
CASSYGGGAADTQYF | TGTGCCAGCAGTTACGGCGGGGGGGCCGCCGATACGCAGTATTTT | TRBV6-5 | . | TRBJ2-3 | TRBD2
CAISESGGLNTEAFF | TGTGCCATCAGTGAATCAGGGGGTTTGAACACTGAAGCTTTCTTT | TRBV10-3 | . | TRBJ1-1 | TRBD1
CASSLDGMNTEAFF | TGCGCCAGCAGCTTGGACGGGATGAACACTGAAGCTTTCTTT | TRBV5-1 | . | TRBJ1-1 | .
CSVGDNYEQYF | TGCAGTGTTGGAGACAACTACGAGCAGTACTTC | TRBV20-1 | . | TRBJ2-7 | .
CASMVAGTDEQYF | TGTGCCAGCATGGTGGCGGGGACCGACGAGCAGTACTTC | TRBV7-9 | . | TRBJ2-7 | .
CASSVQPGHQDEQYF | TGTGCCAGCAGTGTTCAGCCGGGACATCAGGACGAGCAGTACTTC | TRBV6-5 | once | TRBJ2-7 | .
CASSLLESTREDLYGYTF | TGTGCCAGCAGCTTACTAGAGTCGACCAGAGAGGACCTCTATGGCTACACCTTC | TRBV7-8 | . | TRBJ1-2 | .
CASSFGSLNGYTF | TGTGCCAGCAGCTTTGGCAGCTTAAACGGCTACACCTTC | TRBV7-2 | . | TRBJ1-2 | .
CASSYSGTSMQYF | TGTGCCAGCAGTTACTCGGGGACTAGCATGCAGTACTTC | TRBV6-5 | . | TRBJ2-7 | TRBD2
CAWGRDVTAAGYTF | TGTGCCTGGGGTCGGGACGTGACAGCTGCCGGCTACACCTTC | TRBV30 | . | TRBJ1-2 | .
CASSPPPSTDTQYF | TGTGCCAGCTCACCACCCCCTAGCACAGATACGCAGTATTTT | TRBV18 | . | TRBJ2-3 | .
CASSQDLGARRYGYTF | TGTGCCAGCAGCCAAGATCTTGGGGCCCGCCGCTATGGCTACACCTTC | TRBV14 | . | TRBJ1-2 | .
CASSYTGPQYF | TGTGCCAGCAGTTACACGGGTCCCCAGTACTTC | TRBV6-5 | . | TRBJ2-4 | .
CASIKSRQSGVGYTF | TGTGCCAGCATTAAAAGTAGGCAGTCTGGAGTCGGCTACACCTTC | TRBV6-1 | . | TRBJ1-2 | .
CASSLQGLAGGEQYF | TGTGCCAGCAGTTTACAGGGACTAGCGGGGGGCGAGCAGTACTTC | TRBV6-5 | . | TRBJ2-7 | TRBD2
CASSKGTPILLEAFF | TGTGCCAGTAGTAAAGGGACACCCATCTTACTGGAAGCTTTCTTT | TRBV19 | . | TRBJ1-1 | .
CATKTQGLVPEAFF | TGTGCCACTAAAACCCAGGGGCTGGTTCCTGAAGCTTTCTTT | TRBV5-8 | once | TRBJ1-1 | .
CASSPPGQGAITYEQYF | TGCGCCAGCAGCCCCCCGGGACAGGGGGCAATTACCTACGAGCAGTACTTC | TRBV4-1 | . | TRBJ2-7 | TRBD1
CASSLERLTDTQYF | TGCGCCAGCAGCTTGGAAAGATTAACAGATACGCAGTATTTT | TRBV5-1 | . | TRBJ2-3 | .
CASSQSGNVRAFF | TGTGCCAGCAGCCAAAGCGGGAACGTGAGGGCTTTCTTT | TRBV4-2 | . | TRBJ1-1 | .
CASRSDGLSSYNSPLHF | TGTGCCAGCAGGTCGGACGGATTGAGCTCCTATAATTCACCCCTCCACTTT | TRBV27 | . | TRBJ1-6 | .
CASSIGLAGGNEQFF | TGTGCCAGTAGTATAGGGCTAGCGGGGGGTAATGAGCAGTTCTTC | TRBV19 | . | TRBJ2-1 | TRBD2
CASSLSYGETQYF | TGCGCCAGCAGCTTGAGTTATGGGGAGACCCAGTACTTC | TRBV5-1 | . | TRBJ2-5 | .
CASKHPGLSETQYF | TGTGCCAGCAAACATCCGGGACTCTCAGAGACCCAGTACTTC | TRBV25-1 | few | TRBJ2-5 | .
CASSFSTAMGEKLFF | TGTGCCAGCAGCTTCTCGACAGCTATGGGTGAAAAACTGTTTTTT | TRBV13 | once | TRBJ1-4 | .
CASTVTALNTEAFF | TGTGCCAGCACTGTGACAGCATTGAACACTGAAGCTTTCTTT | TRBV2 | . | TRBJ1-1 | .
CASSLWTGYNEQFF | TGTGCCAGCAGCCTATGGACAGGCTACAATGAGCAGTTCTTC | TRBV5-6 | . | TRBJ2-1 | TRBD1
CATRRGSGQPQHF | TGTGCCACCAGGAGGGGAAGCGGCCAGCCCCAGCATTTT | TRBV6-5 | . | TRBJ1-5 | .
CASSLELGGNYGYTF | TGTGCCAGCAGCTTGGAGTTAGGGGGTAACTATGGCTACACCTTC | TRBV5-6 | . | TRBJ1-2 | .
CSARAAGVQFF | TGCAGTGCTAGGGCCGCGGGGGTGCAGTTCTTC | TRBV20-1 | . | TRBJ2-1 | TRBD2